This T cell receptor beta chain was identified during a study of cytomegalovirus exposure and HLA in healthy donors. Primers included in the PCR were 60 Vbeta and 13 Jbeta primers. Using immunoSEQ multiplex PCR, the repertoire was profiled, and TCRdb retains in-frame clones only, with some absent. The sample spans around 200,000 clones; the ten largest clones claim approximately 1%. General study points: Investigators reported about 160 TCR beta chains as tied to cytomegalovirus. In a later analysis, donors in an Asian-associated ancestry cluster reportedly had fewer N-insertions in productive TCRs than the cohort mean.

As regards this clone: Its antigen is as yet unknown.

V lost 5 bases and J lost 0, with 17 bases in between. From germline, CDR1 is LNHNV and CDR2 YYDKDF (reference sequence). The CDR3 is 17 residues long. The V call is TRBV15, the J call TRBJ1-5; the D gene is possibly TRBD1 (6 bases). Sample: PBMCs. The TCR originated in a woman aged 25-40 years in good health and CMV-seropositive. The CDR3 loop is CATSGGGLEPSNQPQHF. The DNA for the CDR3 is TGTGCCACCAGCGGCGGGGGGCTGGAACCTAGCAATCAGCCCCAGCATTTT.